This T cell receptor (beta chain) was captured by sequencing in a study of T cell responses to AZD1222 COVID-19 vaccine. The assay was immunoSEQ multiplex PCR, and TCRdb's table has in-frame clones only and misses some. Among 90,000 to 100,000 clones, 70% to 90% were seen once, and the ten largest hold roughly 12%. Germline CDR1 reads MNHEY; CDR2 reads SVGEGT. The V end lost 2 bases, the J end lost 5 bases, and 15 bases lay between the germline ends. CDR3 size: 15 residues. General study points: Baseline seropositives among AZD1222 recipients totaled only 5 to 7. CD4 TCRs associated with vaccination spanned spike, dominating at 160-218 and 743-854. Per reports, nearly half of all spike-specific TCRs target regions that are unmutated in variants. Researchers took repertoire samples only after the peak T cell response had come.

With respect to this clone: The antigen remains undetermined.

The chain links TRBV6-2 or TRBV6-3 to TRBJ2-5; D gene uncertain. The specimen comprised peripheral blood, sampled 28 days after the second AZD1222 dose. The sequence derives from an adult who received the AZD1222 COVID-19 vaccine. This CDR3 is CASSYTPGQRETQYF. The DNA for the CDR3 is TGTGCCAGCAGTTACACCCCTGGGCAACGGGAGACCCAGTACTTC.